This T cell receptor (beta chain) was retrieved from a study of OX40 agonist ivuxolimab in advanced cancers. On the study more broadly: Patients were dosed intravenously with ivuxolimab at 0.01 to 10 mg/kg every 2 weeks.

Germline lookup yields CDR1 KGHSH and CDR2 LQKENI. The CDR3 is 15 amino acids. V was trimmed by 0 bases and J by 5 bases, leaving 13 bases between them. Sequencing used immunoSEQ multiplex PCR; TCRdb keeps in-frame clones, though not all of them. Of 50,000 or so clones in the sample, roughly 90% were seen once. J is TRBJ1-1 and V is TRBV18; maybe TRBD1 (5 bases). The sequence derives from an adult with an advanced solid tumor such as melanoma, head and neck, liver or kidney cancer. This material consisted of CD4+ or CD8+ T cells sorted from blood, taken in a trial of the OX40 agonist ivuxolimab. The DNA of the CDR3 is TGTGCCAGCTCACCACCGGCAGGGTCGAGTACTGAAGCTTTCTTT. It encodes CASSPPAGSSTEAFF.